This is a list of T cell receptor beta chains from one sample in a study of T cells after yellow fever vaccination. MiXCR was run by TCRdb on the 5' RACE reads, yielding one entry per CDR3 protein. The sample holds about 330,000 distinct CDR3 sequences, over 3.5% seen once. Sequencing was performed on PBMCs, taken 5 days after the yellow fever booster vaccination. The receptors stem from a man aged 18 to 30 who received the YFV17D yellow fever vaccine. Both conserved end residues are part of each CDR3.

j_call cdr3_length v_call cdr3_aa
TRBJ2-3 14 TRBV3-1 CASSQGRLVPTQYF
TRBJ1-1 14 TRBV6-1 CASSEARGGAEAFF
TRBJ1-2 13 TRBV19 CASSKAEDYGYTF
TRBJ1-2 20 TRBV14 CASSQGRDRDLPLWGYGYTF
TRBJ1-4 16 TRBV6-5 CASSFTPGTANEKLFF
TRBJ2-4 11 TRBV5-6 CASSLVDVVVF
TRBJ2-7 16 TRBV11-2 CASSLDRTGGIYEQYF
TRBJ2-1 12 TRBV29-1 CSVTPGGTEQFF
TRBJ1-2 14 TRBV7-9 CASSPPGPDYGYTF
TRBJ1-4 14 TRBV4-1 CASERGGLGEKLFF
TRBJ1-1 12 TRBV6-5 CASREPHTEAFF
TRBJ2-3 15 TRBV7-3 CASSFHGGPTDTQYF
TRBJ1-5 11 TRBV6-2/TRBV6-3 CASSLGMAQHF
TRBJ1-3 14 TRBV6-2/TRBV6-3 CASSTTDSGNTIYF
TRBJ2-6 14 TRBV2 CASADRAGANVLTF
TRBJ1-5 13 TRBV27 CASRGQGHQPQHF
TRBJ2-6 16 TRBV29-1 CSGGDESGSGANVLTF
TRBJ2-1 16 TRBV5-1 CASSSSTSGANNEQFF
TRBJ1-4 14 TRBV15 CATSRTGRDEKLFF
TRBJ1-5 12 TRBV28 CASSPPRGPQHF
TRBJ2-7 16 TRBV4-2 CASSQVFGAGGYEQYF
TRBJ1-3 17 TRBV12-3/TRBV12-4 CASVGLLGKHPGNTIYF
TRBJ1-4 13 TRBV3-1 CASSSQSQGQLFF
TRBJ1-3 16 TRBV6-5 CATRRSQGLSGNTIYF
TRBJ2-1 14 TRBV5-1 CASSLQQGNNEQFF
TRBJ1-1 13 TRBV12-3/TRBV12-4 CASSFSRNTEAFF
TRBJ2-7 13 TRBV19 CASSGQRSYEQYF
TRBJ1-2 15 TRBV20-1 CSAKRPGQESYGYTF
TRBJ2-5 12 TRBV3-1 CASSRISRVQYF
TRBJ1-2 14 TRBV5-1 CASSFSTGEYGYTF
TRBJ2-1 13 TRBV29-1 CSVEDPTRVEQFF
TRBJ2-5 15 TRBV5-1 CASSLVPSGGATQYF
TRBJ1-6 16 TRBV20-1 CSASQSTGSYNSPLHF
TRBJ2-3 13 TRBV5-5 CASSTSTEWTQYF
TRBJ2-5 12 TRBV12-3/TRBV12-4 CASRPSMGTQYF
TRBJ2-1 13 TRBV6-5 CASRNRVPNEQFF
TRBJ2-1 12 TRBV21-1 CASVNHRDEQFF
TRBJ1-1 13 TRBV11-1 CASSSGQGLSAFF
TRBJ2-1 15 TRBV7-6 CASSLALVPYNEQFF
TRBJ2-3 16 TRBV5-1 CASSLVAGRTTDTQYF
TRBJ1-5 13 TRBV20-1 CSASQPVQRSQHF
TRBJ2-3 15 TRBV7-9 CASSPGTSKWDTQYF
TRBJ2-4 15 TRBV29-1 CSVERVQGSSNIQYF
TRBJ2-7 14 TRBV20-1 CSARLTVNSYEQYF
TRBJ1-3 12 TRBV6-5 CASTSSGNTIYF
TRBJ1-1 15 TRBV12-3/TRBV12-4 CASSGTGTVNTEAFF
TRBJ2-5 13 TRBV27 CASSLGSPETQYF
TRBJ2-5 13 TRBV18 CASSPQRKETQYF
TRBJ2-3 14 TRBV20-1 CSASGGAFTDTQYF
TRBJ2-3 15 TRBV6-6 CASSYDREGTDTQYF
TRBJ1-1 15 TRBV28 CASSTGGAENTEAFF
TRBJ1-2 16 TRBV2 CASSEARALANYGYTF
TRBJ2-3 14 TRBV5-1 CASSLFTGPDTQYF
TRBJ2-3 15 TRBV29-1 CSVEIAGGTTDTQYF
TRBJ2-5 14 TRBV25-1 CASSVLSGSETQYF
TRBJ1-2 15 TRBV9 CASSVVEGANYGYTF
TRBJ1-2 13 TRBV18 CASSPTDTWGYTF
TRBJ1-5 15 TRBV18 CASSPMGTSNQPQHF
TRBJ1-2 15 TRBV20-1 CSAKQKRLGFLGYTF